These T cell receptor beta chains were read from a single sample in a study of OX40 agonist ivuxolimab in advanced cancers. TCRdb keeps only in-frame clones here, not all; method: immunoSEQ multiplex PCR. The sample has under 80,000 clones, 85% seen once. The source material was CD4+ or CD8+ T cells sorted from blood, sampled in a trial of the OX40 agonist ivuxolimab. All receptors derive from an adult with an advanced solid tumor such as melanoma, head and neck, liver or kidney cancer. Each CDR3 is given with its conserved first and last residue. The order of the fields is clone size, J gene, D gene, V gene, CDR3 protein, CDR3 DNA. A D gene is named only where the DNA matches it firmly. The size field is filled for only some rows; it gives once, few, many or a size class.

>few|TRBJ1-6|TRBD1|TRBV5-8
CASRQGTPLHF
TGTGCCAGCAGACAGGGGACACCCCTCCACTTT
>.|TRBJ2-5|.|TRBV6-1
CASSENLVQTQYF
TGTGCCAGCAGTGAAAACCTTGTCCAGACCCAGTACTTC
>.|TRBJ1-2|.|TRBV13
CASSRKVDLGYGYTF
TGTGCCAGCAGCCGCAAGGTTGACTTGGGCTATGGCTACACCTTC
>.|TRBJ2-2|TRBD2|TRBV13
CASSGRSGGAVGELFF
TGTGCCAGCAGCGGGAGGAGCGGGGGGGCCGTCGGGGAGCTGTTTTTT
>.|TRBJ2-7|TRBD1|TRBV11-2
CASSLSVGTAYEQYF
TGTGCCAGCAGCTTAAGTGTTGGGACAGCCTACGAGCAGTACTTC
>.|TRBJ1-3|TRBD1|TRBV30
CAWRRDRGSGNTIYF
TGTGCCTGGAGGCGGGACAGGGGATCTGGAAACACCATATATTTT
>.|TRBJ2-5|TRBD2|TRBV6-6
CASSRTSGEETQYF
TGTGCCAGCAGTAGGACTAGCGGAGAAGAGACCCAGTACTTC
>.|TRBJ2-5|TRBD1|TRBV2
CASSTGVRTQYF
TGTGCCAGCAGTACAGGGGTTAGGACCCAGTACTTC
>.|TRBJ1-5|TRBD1|TRBV30
CAWSPVRGQGSNQPQHF
TGTGCCTGGAGCCCTGTAAGGGGGCAGGGAAGCAATCAGCCCCAGCATTTT
>.|TRBJ1-1|.|TRBV9
CASSPSPWGNTEAFF
TGTGCCAGCAGCCCAAGCCCTTGGGGGAACACTGAAGCTTTCTTT
>.|TRBJ1-3|TRBD1|TRBV5-3
CARSSDRGGGNTIYF
TGTGCCAGAAGCTCGGACAGGGGTGGTGGAAACACCATATATTTT
>.|TRBJ1-6|TRBD1|TRBV19
CASSIQDRVNNSPLHF
TGTGCCAGTAGTATCCAGGACAGGGTTAATAATTCACCCCTCCACTTT
>.|TRBJ2-5|TRBD1|TRBV11-2
CASSFDRAMETQYF
TGTGCCAGCAGCTTCGACAGGGCCATGGAGACCCAGTACTTC
>once|TRBJ2-1|.|TRBV11-2
CASSSPGSYNEQFF
TGTGCCAGCAGCTCCCCCGGCTCCTACAATGAGCAGTTCTTC
>once|TRBJ2-1|.|TRBV9
CASSVAARSYNEQFF
TGTGCCAGCAGCGTAGCAGCAAGGTCTTACAATGAGCAGTTCTTC
>.|TRBJ2-7|.|TRBV11-2
CASSSYFPHRPSSYEQYF
TGTGCCAGCAGCTCTTATTTCCCGCACCGCCCCAGCTCCTACGAGCAGTACTTC
>.|TRBJ2-2|.|TRBV7-8
CASSFFDTNTGELFF
TGTGCCAGCAGCTTTTTCGATACGAACACCGGGGAGCTGTTTTTT
>.|TRBJ2-4|TRBD1|TRBV18
CASTTTGVTKNIQYF
TGTGCCAGCACTACAACAGGGGTTACCAAAAACATTCAGTACTTC
>.|TRBJ1-2|.|TRBV4-1
CASSQDGGSYGYTF
TGCGCCAGCAGCCAAGATGGCGGCAGCTATGGCTACACCTTC
>.|TRBJ2-7|TRBD1|TRBV6-1
CASSARQGSNEQYF
TGTGCCAGCAGTGCCCGACAGGGGTCAAACGAGCAGTACTTC
>.|TRBJ2-1|.|TRBV7-3
CASSRQVDSSYNEQFF
TGTGCCAGCAGCCGTCAAGTTGATAGCTCCTACAATGAGCAGTTCTTC
>.|TRBJ1-4|.|TRBV7-9
CASSFRVPTNEKLFF
TGTGCCAGCAGCTTCAGGGTACCCACTAATGAAAAACTGTTTTTT
>.|TRBJ2-7|.|TRBV28
CASSNNPYEQYF
TGTGCCAGCAGTAACAACCCCTACGAGCAGTACTTC
>.|TRBJ2-7|TRBD1|TRBV5-1
CASSLGTGDEQYF
TGCGCCAGCAGCTTGGGGACAGGTGACGAGCAGTACTTC
>.|TRBJ1-6|.|TRBV5-4
CASSLGAYPLHF
TGTGCCAGCAGCTTGGGGGCTTATCCCCTCCACTTT
>.|TRBJ1-5|.|TRBV30
CAWTPTDGQVNQPQHF
TGTGCCTGGACCCCGACCGACGGCCAAGTCAATCAGCCCCAGCATTTT
>.|TRBJ2-3|.|TRBV7-2
CASSFRPLGAGDTQYF
TGTGCCAGCAGCTTCCGTCCCCTGGGGGCCGGAGATACGCAGTATTTT
>.|TRBJ2-5|TRBD1|TRBV19
CASSRDRGRGETQYF
TGTGCCAGTAGTAGGGACAGGGGGCGAGGGGAGACCCAGTACTTC
>.|TRBJ2-2|.|TRBV5-6
CAAMRGKSNTGELFF
TGTGCCGCGATGCGTGGGAAATCGAACACCGGGGAGCTGTTTTTT
>few|TRBJ2-1|TRBD2|TRBV15
CATSREEGGPLNEQFF
TGTGCCACCAGCAGAGAGGAGGGAGGGCCCCTCAATGAGCAGTTCTTC
>.|TRBJ1-4|.|TRBV28
CASSPLVPTNEKLFF
TGTGCCAGCAGTCCTCTAGTGCCAACTAATGAAAAACTGTTTTTT
>.|TRBJ1-2|TRBD1|TRBV2
CASTWDRQSYGYTF
TGTGCCAGCACTTGGGACAGGCAATCCTATGGCTACACCTTC
>.|TRBJ2-7|.|TRBV18
CASSPGSNNEQYF
TGTGCCAGCTCACCAGGGAGTAACAACGAGCAGTACTTC